The 9 T cell receptor beta chains reported below all come from one sample, sequenced in a study of PD-1 blockade in classical Hodgkin lymphoma. Every patient experienced relapse after autologous stem cell transplantation, and brentuximab vedotin exposure varied. Profiling relied on immunoSEQ multiplex PCR, and the TCRdb table lists in-frame clones only, not all of them. The profile shows under 75,000 clones, 88% of them singletons. This specimen consisted of peripheral blood mononuclear cells (PBMCs), obtained before the second cycle of nivolumab. Source of these receptors: a human donor with classical Hodgkin lymphoma.

The rearrangement joins TRBV5-1 to TRBJ1-1; 8 bases align to TRBD1. The CDR3 runs 15 residues. Trimming removed 1 base from V and 10 bases from J; junction bases left unmatched: 12. Germline V gives CDR1 SGHRS, CDR2 YFSETQ. Here the CDR3 DNA reads TGCGCCAGCAGCTTGATTGGGACAGGCCTGGGTGGAGCTTTCTTT. Translated, it gives CASSLIGTGLGGAFF.

The V and J genes are TRBV5-1 and TRBJ1-4, with D unresolved. CDR1 SGHRS and CDR2 YFSETQ come from the germline V gene. CDR3 length: 15 residues. V gave up 1 base and J gave up 7 bases, with 14 bases separating them. CDR3 amino acids: CASSLFAGVREKLFF. Here the CDR3 DNA reads TGCGCCAGCAGCTTGTTTGCCGGGGTCCGTGAAAAACTGTTTTTT.

This clone came up once. V and J are TRBV29-1 and TRBJ1-5; D may be TRBD1 (6 bases). Trimming took 0 bases from V and 3 from J, leaving 15 bases between them. The CDR3 loop spans 16 amino acids. Germline-derived CDR1 and CDR2 are SQVTM and ANQGSEA. CDR3 sequence: CSVEEIAGTHNQPQHF. Written as DNA, the CDR3 is TGCAGCGTTGAAGAGATCGCCGGGACACACAATCAGCCCCAGCATTTT.

V gene TRBV28 combines with J gene TRBJ2-7, with 7 bases identical to TRBD1. Germline assignment: CDR1 MDHEN and CDR2 SYDVKM. The CDR3 sequence is 15 residues long. V lost 2 bases, J lost 2 bases, and 6 bases stayed unmatched. CDR3 DNA sequence: TGTGCCAGCAGTTTAATCGGACAGGAGACCTACGAGCAGTACTTC. Protein sequence: CASSLIGQETYEQYF.

This chain connects TRBV15 to TRBJ1-6, with a possible D match to TRBD1 (6 bases). CDR1 is LNHNV, CDR2 YYDKDF, per germline (reference sequence). Between the trimmed V and J ends, which lost 0 bases and 10 bases, there was a span of 10 bases. CDR3 length equals 14 residues. Here the CDR3 DNA reads TGTGCCACCAGCAGAGACAGGGGCCACTCACCCCTCCACTTT. Protein product: CATSRDRGHSPLHF. Full variable domain (rest looked up from reference TRBV15 and TRBJ1-6): DAMVIQNPRYQVTQFGKPVTLSCSQTLNHNVMYWYQQKSSQAPKLLFHYYDKDFNNEADTPDNFQSRRPNTSFCFLDIRSPGLGDTAMYLCATSRDRGHSPLHFGNGTRLTVT.

The DNA of the CDR3 is TGTGCCAGCAGTGTCAGGTCCAGCTCCTACGAGCAGTACTTC. It codes for CASSVRSSSYEQYF. This rearrangement joins TRBV28 to TRBJ2-7; D not resolved. The CDR3 totals 14 residues. The ends were cut back, 5 bases at V and 0 bases at J, with 11 bases in the middle. The germline V gene has CDR1 MDHEN and CDR2 SYDVKM.

As concerns this clone: At the DNA level, this CDR3 is encoded by other sequences in the same sample as well. The chain uses TRBV6-8 and TRBJ1-5, with D uncertain. This CDR3 is 15 amino acids long. V gave up 8 bases and J gave up 2 bases, with 16 bases separating them. Germline values: CDR1 MNHGY, CDR2 SAAAGT. CDR3 residues: CASQLEGPRNQPQHF. The CDR3 nucleotides are TGTGCCAGCCAGCTGGAAGGGCCGCGCAATCAGCCCCAGCATTTT.

To note about this clone: At one end, the junction sequence differs from germline, possibly due to a read error. The gene calls are TRBV7-8 and TRBJ2-5; the D gene is possibly TRBD2 (5 bases). The germline CDR1 and CDR2 sequences are SGHVS and FQNEAQ. The CDR3 has 12 residues. CDR3 in amino acids: CASSLRWETLYF. As DNA, the CDR3 is TGTGCCAGCAGCCTGCGGTGGGAGACCCTGTACTTC.

The V and J genes are TRBV7-9 and TRBJ1-5; the D is unclear. The CDR3 spans 13 residues. Germline assignment: CDR1 SEHNR and CDR2 FQNEAQ (reference sequence). Trimming removed 4 bases at V and 3 bases at J, with 7 bases between. CDR3 region: CASSSGANQPQHF. The DNA of the CDR3 is TGTGCCAGCAGCTCGGGAGCCAATCAGCCCCAGCATTTT.